This section outlines one T cell receptor beta chain sequence together with its context. This entry belongs to a study of preoperative IRX-2 immunotherapy in early breast cancer. The CDR3 runs 16 residues. The germline V gene encodes CDR1 LNHDA and CDR2 SQIVND (reference sequence). Trimming took 1 base from V and 4 from J, leaving 13 bases between them. Regarding treatment: preoperative locoregional IRX-2 cytokine immunotherapy. Preoperative locoregional IRX-2 cytokine immunotherapy was tested in the phase Ib source study. Only in-frame clones appear in the TCRdb table, and some are missing; sequencing was by immunoSEQ multiplex PCR. This sample has approximately 26,000 clones, with approximately 81% found just once.

The TCR originated in a human donor with breast cancer. Material: lymph node tissue, obtained after IRX-2 immunotherapy. The rearrangement uses TRBV19 and TRBJ2-2; D unresolved. The CDR3 nucleotides read TGTGCCAGTAGTATAGTTAGGGCGGTGGGCACCGGGGAGCTGTTTTTT. Its translation is CASSIVRAVGTGELFF.